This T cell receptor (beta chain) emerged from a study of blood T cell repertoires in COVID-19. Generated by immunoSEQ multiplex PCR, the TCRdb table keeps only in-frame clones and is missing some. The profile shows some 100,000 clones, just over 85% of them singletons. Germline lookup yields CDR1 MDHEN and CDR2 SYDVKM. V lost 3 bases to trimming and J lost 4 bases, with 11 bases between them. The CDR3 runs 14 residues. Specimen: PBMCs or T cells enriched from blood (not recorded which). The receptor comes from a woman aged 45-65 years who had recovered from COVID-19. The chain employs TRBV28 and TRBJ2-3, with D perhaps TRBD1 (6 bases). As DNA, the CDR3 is TGTGCCAGCAGTTTTGCAGGGGCCCCAGATACGCAGTATTTT. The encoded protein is CASSFAGAPDTQYF.